The entry below describes one TCR beta chain. The antigen remains unidentified. These data are taken from a study of T cells in Graves' hyperthyroidism and ophthalmopathy. The TCR beta CDR3 regions underwent amplification using RNA transcripts as the source. HTBI primers were employed in a first-round RT-PCR of the TCR CDR3. MiXCR, run by TCRdb on the multiplex PCR reads, gives a single entry per CDR3 protein. The sample comprises about 570,000 distinct CDR3 sequences, under 60% of which are singletons, and about 20% rests with the top ten. Regarding the study as a whole: Model-based prediction identified ophthalmopathy a median about 6 months prior to its onset. Most expanded thyroid clonotypes above 0.001 recurred in blood.

Pregnant or lactating patients were excluded, as were those with uncontrolled infection or other autoimmune disease. Together with thyroid ultrasound, orbital computed tomography, serum thyroxine and TRAb, clinical symptoms were used for diagnoses. The CDR3 extends over 15 amino acids. Germline V gene sequence: CDR1 MGHDK, CDR2 SYGVNS. V lost 4 bases and J lost 0; bases outside the gene matches: 6. Sequenced: peripheral blood or thyroid tissue (not recorded which). The TCR comes from an adult woman with Graves' disease, either hyperthyroidism or ophthalmopathy (not recorded which). This chain uses TRBV25-1 with TRBJ2-7; 7 bases fit TRBD2. CDR3 sequence: CASSAAGEGSYEQYF. The DNA for the CDR3 is TGTGCCAGCAGTGCCGCGGGAGAGGGCTCCTACGAGCAGTACTTC.